The rows below give T cell receptor beta chains drawn from one sample of a study of T-cell memory formation after mild COVID-19. TCRdb analysed the 5' RACE reads with MiXCR anew, one entry per CDR3 protein. Of 550,000 to 650,000 distinct CDR3 sequences listed, 17% are singletons. Sequencing used PBMCs or a T cell subset sorted from them (not recorded which). These receptors originate from an adult woman who had mild COVID-19 (a few samples of this study predate the infection). Cell type and time point are not known. Each CDR3 is given with its conserved first and last residue. The D gene is left open where the match is weak. Rows may omit the clone size; those that give it use once, few, many or a size class.

V gene,clone size,J gene,D gene,CDR3 DNA,CDR3 protein
TRBV5-1,.,TRBJ2-7,TRBD2,TGCGCCAGCAGCTTGGATCTAGCGGGAGTCGAGCAGTACTTC,CASSLDLAGVEQYF
TRBV4-3,few,TRBJ2-1,.,TGCGCCAGCAGCCAAGGTGGTAGCGGAAGATACAATGAGCAGTTCTTC,CASSQGGSGRYNEQFF
TRBV4-1,.,TRBJ2-7,TRBD2,TGCGCCAGCAGTTCGCCGGTAGAAGGCGGGGGTTACCACGAGCAGTACTTC,CASSSPVEGGGYHEQYF
TRBV24-1,.,TRBJ2-1,TRBD2,TGTGCCACCAGTGATCCATCGACTAGCGGGACTAGGAATGAGCAGTTCTTC,CATSDPSTSGTRNEQFF
TRBV18,few,TRBJ1-2,TRBD1,TGTGCCAGCTCACCGCCGGGACAGGGTTCGCGAGTGGATACCTTC,CASSPPGQGSRVDTF
TRBV5-5,.,TRBJ2-7,TRBD1,TGTGCCAGCAGCTCACCAGGGACAGTTGTTTACGAGCAGTACTTC,CASSSPGTVVYEQYF
TRBV3-1,.,TRBJ2-1,TRBD1,TGTGCCAGCAGCCCAGACCTTAGAGCCGGGACAGGACTGTTCTTC,CASSPDLRAGTGLFF
TRBV28,.,TRBJ1-2,.,TGTGCCAGCAGTAAGCTGAGTAACTATGGCTACACCTTC,CASSKLSNYGYTF
TRBV5-1,.,TRBJ2-3,TRBD2,TGCGCCAGCAGCCGACTAGCGGTTACTGGCACAGATACGCAGTATTTT,CASSRLAVTGTDTQYF
TRBV20-1,.,TRBJ1-1,.,TGCAGTGAGAAAGGGCCTGGCACTGAAGCTTTCTTT,CSEKGPGTEAFF
TRBV6-5,.,TRBJ1-1,.,TGTGCCAGCAGTTACCAACTAGTTAGGGCCCGATTGAACACTGAAGCTTTCTTT,CASSYQLVRARLNTEAFF
TRBV6-2/TRBV6-3,few,TRBJ2-7,.,TGTGCCAGCAAGGAGGGGCCCCTTCCTCACGAGCAGTACTTC,CASKEGPLPHEQYF
TRBV3-1,.,TRBJ1-1,.,TGTGCCAGCAGCCAAGATCCGGGGGTCACTGAAGCTTTCTTT,CASSQDPGVTEAFF
TRBV27,.,TRBJ2-5,.,TGTGCCAGCAGTCCCCGCCGCCAAGAGACCCAGTACTTC,CASSPRRQETQYF
TRBV24-1,few,TRBJ1-1,.,TGTGCCACCCAAAGGGAGGGGAACACTGAAGCTTTCTTT,CATQREGNTEAFF
TRBV4-1,few,TRBJ2-1,.,TGCGCCAGCAGCCTTCCCCCGGCAGGGGTGAACAATGAGCAGTTCTTC,CASSLPPAGVNNEQFF
TRBV12-3/TRBV12-4,many,TRBJ2-7,TRBD2,TGTGCCAGCAGTTTCACTAGCGGGTACGAGCAGTACTTC,CASSFTSGYEQYF